The clone carrying this T cell receptor (beta chain) was seen only a few times. Its antigen is unidentified. The treatment was: approximately 11-day PBMC culture with coronavirus spike peptide pools or control peptides (ViraFEST assay). During the years 2011-2018, before the COVID-19 pandemic, the unexposed donor's CD4+ T cells were collected. Wells contained roughly 1.9 million PBMCs each, and these were cultured with 8 to 10 IU/ml IL-2 and roughly 9.6 ug/ml peptide pools. CD4+ T cells that had been cultured provided DNA sequenced with the Oncomine TCR Beta short-read assay. TCRdb recomputed calls from the PCR reads with MiXCR, one row per CDR3 protein. The profile shows around 7,800 distinct CDR3 sequences, around 33% of them singletons. This record comes from a study of vaccination and CD4 T cells after COVID-19. On the study more broadly: Overlapping spike peptides served as the stimulus for the cells. These peptides came from SARS-CoV-2 and from the common cold coronaviruses HCoV-NL63, HCoV-OC43 and HCoV-229E.

V was trimmed by 3 bases and J by 3 bases, leaving 5 bases between them. This CDR3 has 12 amino acids. Source material: CD4+ T cells from blood, cultured in vitro. The rearrangement joins TRBV12-3 or TRBV12-4 to TRBJ1-1; D call uncertain. The TCR originated in a human donor in good health. The CDR3 spells CASSFSDTEAFF. CDR3 in DNA: TGTGCCAGCAGTTTTTCGGACACTGAAGCTTTCTTT.